Each of the 29 T cell receptor beta chains below was sequenced from the same sample in a study of blood T cell repertoires in COVID-19 (dated by TCRdb to between 2020 and 2021). The library was built by means of the immunoSEQ multiplex PCR assay. TCRdb took over this immuneACCESS table, retaining in-frame rearrangements with V and J assigned. Such tables are incomplete; in checked studies, under half of the missing clones stem from an unresolved V gene, and the remainder is unexplained. The sample data list roughly 300,000 clones, and roughly 90% of these were observed just once. The leading ten clones occupy 2% to 2.5% of the sample. Sequenced input: peripheral blood. The receptors come from a woman aged 25 to 39 with COVID-19, enrolled during active disease.

Ten or more counts support this clone. The chain carries TRBV5-1 and TRBJ2-3; 10 bases line up with TRBD2. The germline V gene encodes CDR1 SGHRS and CDR2 YFSETQ. CDR3 length: 18 amino acids. The ends lost 0 bases at V and 4 bases at J; junction bases unmatched: 11. Here the CDR3 reads CASSLEPGLARGADTQYF. The CDR3 DNA follows: TGCGCCAGCAGCTTGGAACCGGGACTAGCGAGAGGAGCAGATACGCAGTATTTT.

This chain links TRBV28 with TRBJ1-5; no firm D call. V shed 5 bases and J shed 1 base, with 15 bases lying between them. In germline, CDR1 is MDHEN, CDR2 SYDVKM. The CDR3 consists of 16 residues. CDR3 nucleotides: TGTGCCAGCAGTCCTGGGCCATATCAAAGCAATCAGCCCCAGCATTTT. As protein: CASSPGPYQSNQPQHF.

The gene calls are TRBV23-1 and TRBJ1-2; the D gene is possibly TRBD1 (5 bases). TRBV23-1 counts as an open reading frame of uncertain function. V was shortened by 7 bases and J by 4 bases, with 19 bases between the two germline ends. The CDR3 consists of 15 residues. The CDR3 loop is CASTRGCGYLYGYTF. CDR3 nucleotide sequence: TGCGCCAGCACTCGGGGGTGTGGCTATCTCTATGGCTACACCTTC.

The chain joins TRBV7-6 to TRBJ1-5; a possible D gene is TRBD1 (6 bases). V dropped 4 bases and J dropped 5 bases, with 15 bases sitting between them. CDR3 length equals 15 residues. Looked up from germline, CDR1 is SGHVS and CDR2 is FNYEAQ. This CDR3 reads CASSSLQGPHQPQHF. The CDR3 coding sequence is TGTGCCAGCAGCTCCCTACAGGGCCCACATCAGCCCCAGCATTTT.

In this sample, this clone turned up many times. The genes are TRBV6-1 and TRBJ2-7; D perhaps matches TRBD2 (6 bases). The CDR3 has 14 amino acids. Trimming shortened V by 0 bases and J by 5 bases, and 11 bases separated the two germline ends. From germline, CDR1 is MNHNS and CDR2 SASEGT. The CDR3 sequence: CASSEARLVDEQYF. The CDR3 DNA follows: TGTGCCAGCAGTGAAGCGAGACTAGTCGACGAGCAGTACTTC.

The chain combines TRBV9 with TRBJ1-1; a weak D match, TRBD1 (5 bases). The CDR3 contains 13 residues. Germline V CDR1 and CDR2: SGDLS, YYNGEE. The V end lost 4 bases, the J end lost 8 bases, and 15 bases lay between the germline ends. The CDR3 protein is CASSPARGREAFF. The CDR3 DNA reads as TGTGCCAGCAGCCCAGCTAGGGGCAGGGAAGCTTTCTTT. Full variable domain (missing parts from reference TRBV9 and TRBJ1-1): DSGVTQTPKHLITATGQRVTLRCSPRSGDLSVYWYQQSLDQGLQFLIQYYNGEERAKGNILERFSAQQFPDLHSELNLSSLELGDSALYFCASSPARGREAFFGQGTRLTVV.

The chain links TRBV19 to TRBJ2-2, with D possibly being TRBD1 (6 bases). Germline-derived CDR1 and CDR2 are LNHDA and SQIVND (reference sequence). This CDR3 has 16 amino acids. Trimming left V 3 bases short and J 4 bases short, with 15 bases between. The CDR3 nucleotides are TGTGCCAGTAGTATGTTGCTCCCAGGGGTCACCGGGGAGCTGTTTTTT. Translated, it gives CASSMLLPGVTGELFF.

This clone was observed a handful of times. The chain recombines TRBV6-5 with TRBJ1-1; 7 positions agree with TRBD1. CDR1 and CDR2 from the germline V gene are MNHEY and SVGAGI. The CDR3 runs 13 residues. Germline trimming cut 7 bases from V and 8 bases from J; bases unmatched to any gene: 10. CDR3 sequence reads: CASNYEGAGEAFF. CDR3 bases: TGTGCCAGCAACTATGAGGGGGCAGGGGAAGCTTTCTTT.

This chain uses TRBV24-1 with TRBJ1-5; the D gene is possibly TRBD1 (5 bases). There are 14 residues in the CDR3. Trimming took off 5 bases at V and 7 bases at J, with 14 bases between the two ends. CDR1 and CDR2 (germline): KGHDR, SFDVKD. This chain's CDR3 is CATSAPGSGQPQHF. Here the CDR3 DNA reads TGTGCCACCAGTGCTCCAGGGTCGGGCCAGCCCCAGCATTTT.

The chain combines TRBV28 with TRBJ1-1, with 9 bases matching TRBD1. The V gene end was trimmed by 3 bases and the J gene end by 6 bases; junction bases not matched to a gene: 8. CDR1 MDHEN and CDR2 SYDVKM come from the germline V gene. This CDR3 is built from 15 residues. The CDR3 DNA follows: TGTGCCAGCAGTTTCCAGGGACAGGGAAAAGCTGAAGCTTTCTTT. Translating it yields CASSFQGQGKAEAFF.

The chain combines TRBV12-5 with TRBJ1-1, with a tentative D call TRBD1 (5 bases). Trimming removed 0 bases from V and 8 bases from J, with 22 bases in between. Germline CDR1 LGHNT, CDR2 FRNRAP. The CDR3 covers 17 residues. CDR3: CASGLVLGIERQPEAFF. The CDR3 coding sequence is TGTGCTAGTGGTTTGGTACTGGGTATTGAGAGACAGCCAGAAGCTTTCTTT.

Only one count was recorded for this clone. This chain uses TRBV6-5 with TRBJ2-7; 11 bases align to TRBD2. With 11 bases clipped from V and 2 bases from J, the junction kept 8 bases outside the gene matches. This CDR3 is 14 amino acids long. Germline V gives CDR1 MNHEY, CDR2 SVGAGI. The CDR3 loop is CAGGGTSGAYEQYF. The CDR3 DNA reads TGTGCCGGGGGCGGGACTAGCGGAGCCTACGAGCAGTACTTC.

The rearrangement links TRBV27 to TRBJ2-1; D gene ambiguous. Germline V lookup: CDR1 MNHEY, CDR2 SMNVEV (reference sequence). The germline V and J ends were trimmed by 2 bases and 3 bases, with 11 bases remaining between them. This CDR3 is 15 amino acids long. CDR3 loop: CASSLRDSIYNEQFF. CDR3 DNA sequence: TGTGCCAGCAGTTTACGTGACTCGATCTACAATGAGCAGTTCTTC.

The chain recombines TRBV3-1 (or the pseudogene TRBV3-2) with TRBJ2-7, with D perhaps TRBD1 (6 bases). The length of the CDR3 is 15 residues. Trimming removed 3 bases at V and 4 bases at J, with 16 bases between. From germline, CDR1 is LGHDT and CDR2 YNNKEL (reference sequence). Here the CDR3 DNA reads TGTGCCAGCAGCCAGGGGGCTGGCGGATTTTACGAGCAGTACTTC. Its translation is CASSQGAGGFYEQYF.

The V and J genes are TRBV6-5 and TRBJ1-1; D uncertain. Germline V CDR1 and CDR2: MNHEY, SVGAGI. Between the trimmed V and J ends, which lost 4 bases and 5 bases, there was a span of 11 bases. The CDR3 totals 13 residues. The CDR3 loop reads CASSFRRETEAFF. In nucleotides, the CDR3 is TGTGCCAGCAGTTTTCGGAGGGAAACTGAAGCTTTCTTT.

The chain uses TRBV10-3 and TRBJ2-3; D not resolved. The CDR3 consists of 14 residues. The germline CDR1 and CDR2 sequences are ENHRY and SYGVKD. Between the trimmed V and J ends, which lost 11 bases and 6 bases, there was a span of 21 bases. CDR3 residues: CASLPSGEWDTQYF. The CDR3 nucleotides read TGTGCCTCCTTGCCCTCGGGTGAGTGGGATACGCAGTATTTT.

This chain uses TRBV27 with TRBJ1-2; 10 positions match TRBD1. The V segment lost 1 base and the J segment 4 bases; nucleotides outside the gene matches: 12. CDR1 is MNHEY, CDR2 SMNVEV, per germline (reference sequence). The CDR3 spans 18 residues. CDR3 loop: CASSLFGDRGGRPYGYTF. The CDR3 DNA sequence: TGTGCCAGCAGTTTATTTGGGGACAGGGGAGGTCGGCCCTATGGCTACACCTTC.

CDR3 sequence: CASSLEGGVTEAFF. In DNA, the CDR3 is TGTGCCAGCAGCTTAGAGGGGGGAGTCACTGAAGCTTTCTTT. The chain couples TRBV11-3 to TRBJ1-1; perhaps TRBD1 as D (5 bases). Trimming removed 0 bases at V and 4 bases at J, with 9 bases between. CDR1 is SGHNT and CDR2 is YENEEA in the germline V gene. The CDR3 runs 14 residues.

As DNA, the CDR3 is TGTGCCAGCAGTTGGCGGGACAGGAACACTGAAGCTTTCTTT. Its protein product is CASSWRDRNTEAFF. The rearrangement joins TRBV28 to TRBJ1-1, with 7 bases aligning to TRBD1. Per germline, CDR1 MDHEN and CDR2 SYDVKM. The CDR3 totals 14 residues. Trimming took 4 bases from V and 1 from J; bases not matched to a gene: 3.

For the CDR3, the DNA is TGTGCCAGCAGTGAAGAGGCAACTAGCGGCTATTACTCCTACGAGCAGTACTTC. Protein sequence: CASSEEATSGYYSYEQYF. The chain joins TRBV6-1 to TRBJ2-7; 8 nucleotides match TRBD2. J lost 0 bases, V lost 1 base, and 11 bases had no gene match. Germline values: CDR1 MNHNS, CDR2 SASEGT. CDR3 size: 18 residues.

This rearrangement joins TRBV4-1 to TRBJ2-3, with 14 bases that match TRBD2. The V and J ends lost 1 base and 3 bases, in that order; junction bases with no gene match: 9. The CDR3 is made up of 19 amino acids. Germline V gene sequence: CDR1 MGHRA, CDR2 YSYEKL. The CDR3 DNA sequence: TGCGCCAGCAGCCAAGGCGGGACTAGCGGGAGTATAGGAACAGATACGCAGTATTTT. Protein sequence: CASSQGGTSGSIGTDTQYF.

The genes are TRBV11-2 and TRBJ2-7; 8 positions agree with TRBD1. Germline trimming cut 2 bases from V and 11 bases from J; bases unmatched to any gene: 5. CDR1 and CDR2 from the germline V gene are SGHAT and FQNNGV. CDR3 size: 12 residues. The CDR3 region is CASSLMGQEKYF. In DNA form, the CDR3 reads TGTGCCAGCAGCTTAATGGGACAGGAGAAGTACTTC.

The chain carries TRBV14 and TRBJ1-2, with a weak D call TRBD1 (6 bases). The germline gives CDR1 SGHDN, CDR2 FVKESK. V was trimmed by 1 base and J by 3 bases, leaving 12 bases between them. This CDR3 has 15 residues. The CDR3, as DNA: TGTGCCAGCAGCCAAGTACAGGGCCTGGACTATGGCTACACCTTC. Amino acids: CASSQVQGLDYGYTF.

The table lists this clone with a count of one. This chain connects TRBV28 to TRBJ2-1; 14 bases agree with TRBD2. V was pared by 5 bases and J by 6 bases, with 9 bases of the junction left unmatched. Germline V gene sequence: CDR1 MDHEN, CDR2 SYDVKM. The CDR3 runs 17 residues. CDR3 in amino acids: CASSPSLTSGRVNEQFF. The CDR3 DNA follows: TGTGCCAGCAGTCCCTCCCTGACTAGCGGGAGGGTCAATGAGCAGTTCTTC.

The chain couples TRBV27 to TRBJ2-7, with 7 bases aligning to TRBD2. The J segment lost 2 bases and the V segment lost 3 bases, leaving 7 bases of the junction unmatched. The germline V gene encodes CDR1 MNHEY and CDR2 SMNVEV (reference sequence). This CDR3 spans 15 amino acids. The CDR3 coding sequence is TGTGCCAGCAGTTTCTCCGGGACTACCGCCTACGAGCAGTACTTC. As protein: CASSFSGTTAYEQYF.

The chain links TRBV25-1 to TRBJ2-5; TRBD1 might be the D (6 bases). The CDR3 extends over 14 amino acids. V was pared by 3 bases and J by 4 bases, with 12 bases between. Germline V gives CDR1 MGHDK, CDR2 SYGVNS. CDR3 DNA: TGTGCCAGCAGTGAGTCCACAGGGAGAGAGACCCAGTACTTC. It is translated as CASSESTGRETQYF.

The chain recombines TRBV28 with TRBJ1-2; no reliable D call. The V end lost 6 bases, the J end lost 0 bases, and 11 bases lay between the germline ends. The CDR3 is 14 residues long. Per germline, CDR1 MDHEN and CDR2 SYDVKM. The DNA for the CDR3 is TGTGCCAGCAGCCCACAGCTCCCTAACTATGGCTACACCTTC. Amino acids: CASSPQLPNYGYTF.

V gene TRBV28 combines with J gene TRBJ2-5, with 12 nucleotides matching TRBD2. V was clipped by 5 bases and J by 2 bases; unmatched bases: 6. The germline V gene has CDR1 MDHEN and CDR2 SYDVKM. The CDR3 contains 16 residues. The CDR3: CASSTPSGRAQETQYF. In DNA, the CDR3 is TGTGCCAGCAGTACCCCTAGCGGGAGGGCTCAAGAGACCCAGTACTTC.

The chain couples TRBV7-9 to TRBJ2-5; TRBD2 is a possible D gene (5 bases). The CDR3 loop spans 16 amino acids. Germline assignment: CDR1 SEHNR and CDR2 FQNEAQ (reference sequence). With 1 base removed from V and 3 bases from J, the gap between germline ends came to 15 bases. The CDR3: CASSLGVVDSKETQYF. Written as DNA, the CDR3 is TGTGCCAGCAGCTTAGGAGTAGTGGACTCCAAAGAGACCCAGTACTTC. Looking up the rest from reference TRBV7-9 and TRBJ2-5 gives the full variable domain: DTGVSQNPRHKITKRGQNVTFRCDPISEHNRLYWYRQTLGQGPEFLTYFQNEAQLEKSRLLSDRFSAERPKGSFSTLEIQRTEQGDSAMYLCASSLGVVDSKETQYFGPGTRLLVL.